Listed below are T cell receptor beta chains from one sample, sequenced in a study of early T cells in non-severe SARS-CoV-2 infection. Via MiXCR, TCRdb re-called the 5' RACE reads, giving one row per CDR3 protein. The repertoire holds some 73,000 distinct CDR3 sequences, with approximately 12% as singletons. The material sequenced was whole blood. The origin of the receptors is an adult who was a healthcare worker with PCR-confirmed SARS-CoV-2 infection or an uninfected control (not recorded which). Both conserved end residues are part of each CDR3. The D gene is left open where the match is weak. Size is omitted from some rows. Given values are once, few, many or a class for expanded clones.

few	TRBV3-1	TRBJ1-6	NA	TGTGCCAGCAGCCAAGACACCGGGGTCTTATCTAATTCACCCCTCCACTTT	CASSQDTGVLSNSPLHF
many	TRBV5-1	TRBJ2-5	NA	TGCGCCAGCAGGCCAACCCAAGAGACCCAGTACTTC	CASRPTQETQYF
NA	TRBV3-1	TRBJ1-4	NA	TGTGCCAGCAGCCAGCTAATTTGGGAAAAACTGTTTTTT	CASSQLIWEKLFF
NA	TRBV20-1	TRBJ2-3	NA	TGCAGTGCCCTGTCCCCAACGGGGATGGGGGATACGCAGTATTTT	CSALSPTGMGDTQYF
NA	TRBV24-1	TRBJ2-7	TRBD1	TGTGCCACCAGTGTCTCAGGGGGTAGCGAGCAGTACTTC	CATSVSGGSEQYF
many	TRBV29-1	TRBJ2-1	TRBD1	TGCAGCGTTGGGGACAGGGTTGAGCAGTTCTTC	CSVGDRVEQFF
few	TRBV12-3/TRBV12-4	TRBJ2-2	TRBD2	TGTGCCAGCAGTTTTCCGGGGGGGACCGGGGAGCTGTTTTTT	CASSFPGGTGELFF
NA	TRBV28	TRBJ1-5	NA	TGTGCCAGCACCCAGTATAGCAATCAGCCCCAGCATTTT	CASTQYSNQPQHF
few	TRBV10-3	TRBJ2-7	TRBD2	TGTGCCATCAGTGAGTCATCTAGCGGGAGGAAACACGAGCAGTACTTC	CAISESSSGRKHEQYF
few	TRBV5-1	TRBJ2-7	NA	TGCGCCAGCAGCGGAGGGAGGGGGCCCGTGGACGAGCAGTACTTC	CASSGGRGPVDEQYF
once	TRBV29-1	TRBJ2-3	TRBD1	TGCAGCGCACACAGGGGGCGCGTTACTATGGGCACAGATACGCAGTATTTT	CSAHRGRVTMGTDTQYF
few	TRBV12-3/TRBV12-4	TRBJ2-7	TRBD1	TGTGCCAGCAGTACCCGACAGGGACCCTACGAGCAGTACTTC	CASSTRQGPYEQYF
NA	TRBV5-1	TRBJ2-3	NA	TGCGCCAGCAGGGGAGTGGATACGCAGTATTTT	CASRGVDTQYF
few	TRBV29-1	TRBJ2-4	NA	TGCAGCGTTGTTCTAGTGGCCAAAAACATTCAGTACTTC	CSVVLVAKNIQYF
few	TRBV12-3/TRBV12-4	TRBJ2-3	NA	TGTGCCAGCAGTTTGGACCGCACAGATACGCAGTATTTT	CASSLDRTDTQYF
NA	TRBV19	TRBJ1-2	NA	TGTGCCAGTAGTATCTTACAGGCAAACTATGGCTACACCTTC	CASSILQANYGYTF
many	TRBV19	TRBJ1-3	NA	TGTGCCAGTACCGCCCGGGACGTCAGCTCTGGAAACACCATATATTTT	CASTARDVSSGNTIYF
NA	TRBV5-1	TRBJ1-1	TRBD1	TGCGCCAGCAGCTGGGGACAGGGCGAAGCTTTCTTT	CASSWGQGEAFF
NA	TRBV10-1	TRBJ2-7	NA	TGCGCCAGCAGTTCCACCGACAGTTACGAGCAGTACTTC	CASSSTDSYEQYF
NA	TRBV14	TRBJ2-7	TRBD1	TGTGCCAGCAGCCTACTGGCAACGGGACAGTTTCCCTACGAGCAGTACTTC	CASSLLATGQFPYEQYF
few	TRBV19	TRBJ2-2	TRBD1	TGTGCCAGTAGTATGAACGGACAGGGAAGGACCGGGGAGCTGTTTTTT	CASSMNGQGRTGELFF
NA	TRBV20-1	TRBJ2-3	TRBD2	TGCAGTGCTAGAGATTCGCGGGAGGGGGGAGATACGCAGTATTTT	CSARDSREGGDTQYF
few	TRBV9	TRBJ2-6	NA	TGTGCCAGCAGCTCCACGGGGGACCTCTGGGCCAACGTCCTGACTTTC	CASSSTGDLWANVLTF
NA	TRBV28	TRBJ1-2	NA	TGTGCCAGCAGAAAAAGCCAGGGATCCACCTTC	CASRKSQGSTF
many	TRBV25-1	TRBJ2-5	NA	TGTGCCAGCCAGCAGACCCCGCGAGGATTTACTCAAGAGACCCAGTACTTC	CASQQTPRGFTQETQYF
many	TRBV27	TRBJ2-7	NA	TGTGCCAGCAGTTCCCGGTTCCCCCCCTACGAGCAGTACTTC	CASSSRFPPYEQYF
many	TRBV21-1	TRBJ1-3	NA	TGTGCCAGCAGCAAAGCCTTAGGGCGGACAGGGACGGAGACTGGAAACACCATATATTTT	CASSKALGRTGTETGNTIYF
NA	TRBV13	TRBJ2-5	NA	TGTGCCAGCAGCGAATACTCGAGCTCCAGGGTGGAGACCCAGTACTTC	CASSEYSSSRVETQYF
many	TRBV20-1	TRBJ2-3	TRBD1	TGCAGTGCTAGAGGAGGGCAGGGGGTCAGCACAGATACGCAGTATTTT	CSARGGQGVSTDTQYF